This is a list of T cell receptor beta chains from one sample in a study of T cells in Graves' hyperthyroidism and ophthalmopathy. Via MiXCR, TCRdb re-called the multiplex PCR reads, giving one row per CDR3 protein. The table includes 650,000 to 700,000 distinct CDR3 sequences, 17% detected once. Sequences were obtained from blood. These receptors were taken from a man aged 50 or older with Graves' hyperthyroidism. Both conserved end residues are part of each CDR3. A D gene is named only where the DNA matches it firmly. Size tells how often a clone was seen (once, few, many) or the class of an expanded clone, and some rows leave it out.

V gene: TRBV6-6
clone size: few
J gene: TRBJ1-5
D gene: NA
CDR3 DNA: TGTGCCAGCAGTTACTCGAAGGCACGCACAAGCAATCAGCCCCAGCATTTT
CDR3 protein: CASSYSKARTSNQPQHF

V gene: TRBV12-3/TRBV12-4
clone size: NA
J gene: TRBJ2-1
D gene: NA
CDR3 DNA: TGTGCCAGCAGTTTAGTTTCAGCTTCCTACAATGAGCAGTTCTTC
CDR3 protein: CASSLVSASYNEQFF

V gene: TRBV28
clone size: many
J gene: TRBJ2-1
D gene: TRBD2
CDR3 DNA: TGTGCCAGCAAGACTAGCGGGACCAATGGTGAGCAGTTCTTC
CDR3 protein: CASKTSGTNGEQFF

V gene: TRBV11-2
clone size: many
J gene: TRBJ1-5
D gene: TRBD1
CDR3 DNA: TGTGCCAGCAGCTTAACGGACAGGCAGCCCCAGCATTTT
CDR3 protein: CASSLTDRQPQHF

V gene: TRBV5-1
clone size: many
J gene: TRBJ2-2
D gene: NA
CDR3 DNA: TGCGCCAGCAGCTTGACCTCTAGCGTTCTGACCGGGGAGCTGTTTTTT
CDR3 protein: CASSLTSSVLTGELFF

V gene: TRBV4-3
clone size: NA
J gene: TRBJ1-1
D gene: TRBD1
CDR3 DNA: TGCGCCAGCAGCCCCGGGGACAGCCGAACTGAAGCTTTCTTT
CDR3 protein: CASSPGDSRTEAFF

V gene: TRBV6-1
clone size: NA
J gene: TRBJ2-5
D gene: TRBD2
CDR3 DNA: TGTGCCAGCTTAGACCGAGCGGGAGCCAAGGAGACCCAGTACTTC
CDR3 protein: CASLDRAGAKETQYF

V gene: TRBV6-1
clone size: few
J gene: TRBJ2-1
D gene: TRBD2
CDR3 DNA: TGTGCCAGCAGTGAAGACAGGCGGGAGGGGCTGTTCTTC
CDR3 protein: CASSEDRREGLFF

V gene: TRBV7-2
clone size: few
J gene: TRBJ2-3
D gene: NA
CDR3 DNA: TGTGCCAGCAGCCTCGCACAGGCCTCCACAGATACGCAGTATTTT
CDR3 protein: CASSLAQASTDTQYF

V gene: TRBV14
clone size: NA
J gene: TRBJ2-2
D gene: NA
CDR3 DNA: TGTGCCAGCAGCCGAATACTAGGCAACACCGGGGAGCTGTCTTTT
CDR3 protein: CASSRILGNTGELSF

V gene: TRBV20-1
clone size: many
J gene: TRBJ1-1
D gene: NA
CDR3 DNA: TGCAGTGCCGCGCAGAGAACTGAAGCTTTCTTT
CDR3 protein: CSAAQRTEAFF

V gene: TRBV24-1
clone size: few
J gene: TRBJ1-2
D gene: NA
CDR3 DNA: TGTGCCACCAGTGAGGGGCCCGGGATCGGCTACACCTTC
CDR3 protein: CATSEGPGIGYTF

V gene: TRBV20-1
clone size: many
J gene: TRBJ1-1
D gene: NA
CDR3 DNA: TGCAGTTCCTACCAGGAAAATTGGACTGAAGCTTTCTTT
CDR3 protein: CSSYQENWTEAFF

V gene: TRBV7-2
clone size: few
J gene: TRBJ2-6
D gene: NA
CDR3 DNA: TGTGCCAGCAGCTTAGGGACAACGCCTAGCTCTGGGGCCAACGTCCTGACTTTC
CDR3 protein: CASSLGTTPSSGANVLTF

V gene: TRBV27
clone size: many
J gene: TRBJ1-6
D gene: NA
CDR3 DNA: TGTGCCAGCAGTGCCCGGGGCTCCTATAATTCACCCCTCCACTTT
CDR3 protein: CASSARGSYNSPLHF

V gene: TRBV10-2
clone size: many
J gene: TRBJ1-4
D gene: NA
CDR3 DNA: TGCGCCAGCAGGAACAGGGAGAGGGGTGAAAAACTGTTTTTT
CDR3 protein: CASRNRERGEKLFF

V gene: TRBV29-1
clone size: many
J gene: TRBJ2-2
D gene: TRBD1
CDR3 DNA: TGCAGCGTTGGACAGGGCCCCGGGGAGCTGTTTTTT
CDR3 protein: CSVGQGPGELFF

V gene: TRBV11-2
clone size: many
J gene: TRBJ2-1
D gene: TRBD2
CDR3 DNA: TGTGCCAGCAGCTTACTCTCCGGGACTAGGAGCGCCTACAATGAGCAGTTCTTC
CDR3 protein: CASSLLSGTRSAYNEQFF

V gene: TRBV9
clone size: many
J gene: TRBJ2-7
D gene: NA
CDR3 DNA: TGTGCCAGCAGCGTCGGACAGTCCTACGAGCAGTACTTC
CDR3 protein: CASSVGQSYEQYF

V gene: TRBV25-1
clone size: few
J gene: TRBJ2-6
D gene: NA
CDR3 DNA: TGTGCCAGCAGTGAAAAGGACAGAGCCTCTGGGGCCAACGTCCTGACTTTC
CDR3 protein: CASSEKDRASGANVLTF

V gene: TRBV10-3
clone size: many
J gene: TRBJ2-7
D gene: NA
CDR3 DNA: TGTGCCATCAGTGCAACTAGTCGGGAAGGCTACGAGCAGTACTTC
CDR3 protein: CAISATSREGYEQYF

V gene: TRBV2
clone size: many
J gene: TRBJ1-6
D gene: NA
CDR3 DNA: TGTGCCAGCAGTGAAAGGACGGGGAATTCACCCCTCCACTTT
CDR3 protein: CASSERTGNSPLHF

V gene: TRBV7-2
clone size: many
J gene: TRBJ2-1
D gene: NA
CDR3 DNA: TGTGCCAGCAGCTTAGTTTCCGGGGCCGGCCACAATGAGCAGTTCTTC
CDR3 protein: CASSLVSGAGHNEQFF

V gene: TRBV10-3
clone size: many
J gene: TRBJ1-3
D gene: NA
CDR3 DNA: TGTGCCATCAGTGAGTCGGCAGGGAACTCTGGAAACACCATATATTTT
CDR3 protein: CAISESAGNSGNTIYF

V gene: TRBV28
clone size: many
J gene: TRBJ2-7
D gene: NA
CDR3 DNA: TGTGCCAGCAGCCAAATCGGGAACTCCTACGAGCAGTACTTC
CDR3 protein: CASSQIGNSYEQYF

V gene: TRBV29-1
clone size: many
J gene: TRBJ2-1
D gene: TRBD1
CDR3 DNA: TGCAGCGTCCAACCACCGGGACAGGGTTACAATGAGCAGTTCTTC
CDR3 protein: CSVQPPGQGYNEQFF

V gene: TRBV29-1
clone size: many
J gene: TRBJ2-7
D gene: NA
CDR3 DNA: TGCAGCGTTGACCGGGTGAGGACCTACGAGCAGTACTTC
CDR3 protein: CSVDRVRTYEQYF

V gene: TRBV6-5
clone size: many
J gene: TRBJ1-6
D gene: NA
CDR3 DNA: TGTGCCAGCAGTTACCGCTCCGGGACGGCGGGAGGTAATTCACCCCTCCACTTT
CDR3 protein: CASSYRSGTAGGNSPLHF

V gene: TRBV19
clone size: few
J gene: TRBJ2-1
D gene: NA
CDR3 DNA: TGTGCCAGTAGTATTGTTCTACAGGCCCCCTACAATGAGCAGTTCTTC
CDR3 protein: CASSIVLQAPYNEQFF

V gene: TRBV12-5
clone size: NA
J gene: TRBJ2-3
D gene: NA
CDR3 DNA: TGTGCTAGTGGTTCGCGCCCCCTCCTCGATACGCAGTATTTT
CDR3 protein: CASGSRPLLDTQYF

V gene: TRBV27
clone size: few
J gene: TRBJ2-7
D gene: NA
CDR3 DNA: TGTGCCAGCAGTTTGGGGATGGCCTACGAGCAGTACTTC
CDR3 protein: CASSLGMAYEQYF

V gene: TRBV27
clone size: many
J gene: TRBJ2-7
D gene: TRBD1
CDR3 DNA: TGTGCCAGCAGTTTCCTATGGGGGACAGCCGCCTACGAGCAGTACTTC
CDR3 protein: CASSFLWGTAAYEQYF

V gene: TRBV12-3/TRBV12-4
clone size: many
J gene: TRBJ2-1
D gene: TRBD2
CDR3 DNA: TGTGCCAGCAGTTGGGGAGGGGCCAGCAATGAGCAGTTCTTC
CDR3 protein: CASSWGGASNEQFF

V gene: TRBV9
clone size: NA
J gene: TRBJ2-7
D gene: NA
CDR3 DNA: TGTGCCAGCAACGTATCTGTAGGGGCCCACCACGAGCAGTACTTC
CDR3 protein: CASNVSVGAHHEQYF

V gene: TRBV7-2
clone size: few
J gene: TRBJ2-1
D gene: TRBD2
CDR3 DNA: TGTGCCAGCAGCTCCCTGGGGACTAGCGGGGAGCAGTTCTTC
CDR3 protein: CASSSLGTSGEQFF

V gene: TRBV3-1
clone size: NA
J gene: TRBJ2-7
D gene: TRBD2
CDR3 DNA: TGTGCCAGCAGCCCGTCCCAACTAGCGGGAGTGGGCGAGCAGTACTTC
CDR3 protein: CASSPSQLAGVGEQYF

V gene: TRBV28
clone size: NA
J gene: TRBJ2-5
D gene: TRBD1
CDR3 DNA: TGTGCCAGCAGACCGACTAAGGGGGCTCGGGAGACCCAGTACTTC
CDR3 protein: CASRPTKGARETQYF

V gene: TRBV9
clone size: NA
J gene: TRBJ2-3
D gene: TRBD2
CDR3 DNA: TGTGCCAGCAGCACCCGAGAGGGGACTAGCGGGATTGGCACAGATACGCAGTATTTT
CDR3 protein: CASSTREGTSGIGTDTQYF

V gene: TRBV12-3/TRBV12-4
clone size: many
J gene: TRBJ2-7
D gene: TRBD2
CDR3 DNA: TGTGCCAGCAGTCCGGGACTAGCGGTAACCTACGAGCAGTACTTC
CDR3 protein: CASSPGLAVTYEQYF

V gene: TRBV19
clone size: NA
J gene: TRBJ1-1
D gene: TRBD1
CDR3 DNA: TGTGCCAGTAGGAGACCGGGACAGGGGTTAAGGACTGAAGCTTTCTTT
CDR3 protein: CASRRPGQGLRTEAFF

V gene: TRBV20-1
clone size: few
J gene: TRBJ2-1
D gene: TRBD2
CDR3 DNA: TGCAGTGCTAGAGGGTCGGGAGCGGGAGGTTACAATGAGCAGTTCTTC
CDR3 protein: CSARGSGAGGYNEQFF

V gene: TRBV7-2
clone size: many
J gene: TRBJ2-2
D gene: NA
CDR3 DNA: TGTGCCAGCAGCTTAGCTTTCGGCACCGGGGAGCTGTTTTTT
CDR3 protein: CASSLAFGTGELFF

V gene: TRBV6-2/TRBV6-3
clone size: NA
J gene: TRBJ1-1
D gene: NA
CDR3 DNA: TGTGCCAGCAGTTACCAGGCAGGGGTGAGAACTGAAGCTTTCTTT
CDR3 protein: CASSYQAGVRTEAFF

V gene: TRBV7-8
clone size: many
J gene: TRBJ2-1
D gene: NA
CDR3 DNA: TGTGCCAGCCTAACACCGTCAAGCCACAATGAGCAGTTCTTC
CDR3 protein: CASLTPSSHNEQFF

V gene: TRBV5-1
clone size: few
J gene: TRBJ2-1
D gene: TRBD1
CDR3 DNA: TGCGCCAGCAGCCGGGGTGGGACAGGGTTAAACAATGAGCAGTTCTTC
CDR3 protein: CASSRGGTGLNNEQFF

V gene: TRBV29-1
clone size: NA
J gene: TRBJ1-5
D gene: TRBD1
CDR3 DNA: TGCAGCGCATGGGACAGCCCGAATCAGCCCCAGCATTTT
CDR3 protein: CSAWDSPNQPQHF

V gene: TRBV19
clone size: few
J gene: TRBJ1-1
D gene: NA
CDR3 DNA: TGTGCCAGTAGTATAGGAGGGTCCAGGGTAGGGACTGAAGCTTTCTTT
CDR3 protein: CASSIGGSRVGTEAFF

V gene: TRBV4-1
clone size: NA
J gene: TRBJ2-7
D gene: TRBD2
CDR3 DNA: TGCGCCAGCAGCCTCGGAGGCGGGACTAGCGGCTCCTACGAGCAGTACTTC
CDR3 protein: CASSLGGGTSGSYEQYF

V gene: TRBV6-1
clone size: NA
J gene: TRBJ2-5
D gene: TRBD2
CDR3 DNA: TGTGCCAGCAGAGTAGCGGGAGGGGAGGAGACCCAGTACTTC
CDR3 protein: CASRVAGGEETQYF

V gene: TRBV27
clone size: many
J gene: TRBJ1-5
D gene: NA
CDR3 DNA: TGTGCCAGCAGTGCAGGGTTTGGCAATCAGCCCCAGCATTTT
CDR3 protein: CASSAGFGNQPQHF

V gene: TRBV13
clone size: few
J gene: TRBJ2-5
D gene: TRBD1
CDR3 DNA: TGTGCCAGCAGCCACAGGGGCAAAGAGACCCAGTACTTC
CDR3 protein: CASSHRGKETQYF

V gene: TRBV5-1
clone size: many
J gene: TRBJ2-7
D gene: TRBD2
CDR3 DNA: TGCGCCAGCCACACGGCGACTAGCGGCTCCTACGAGCAGTACTTC
CDR3 protein: CASHTATSGSYEQYF

V gene: TRBV2
clone size: many
J gene: TRBJ2-5
D gene: NA
CDR3 DNA: TGTGCCAGCAGTGAATGGGCCAGCCCGTACTTC
CDR3 protein: CASSEWASPYF

V gene: TRBV19
clone size: many
J gene: TRBJ1-2
D gene: NA
CDR3 DNA: TGTGCCAGTAGTGGCCTATGGGACCGCCACTATGGCTACACCTTC
CDR3 protein: CASSGLWDRHYGYTF

V gene: TRBV6-2/TRBV6-3
clone size: few
J gene: TRBJ2-3
D gene: TRBD1
CDR3 DNA: TGTGCCAGCAGAGGGGGCGAGATAGATACGCAGTATTTT
CDR3 protein: CASRGGEIDTQYF